The 30 T cell receptor beta chains below come from one sample, sequenced in a study of blood T cell repertoires in COVID-19. The data were produced by immunoSEQ multiplex PCR, yet TCRdb's version contains in-frame clones alone and is incomplete. The table lists roughly 160,000 clones, roughly 84% of them singletons, with 14% in the top ten. Sequencing was done on a sample of peripheral blood. These receptors all stem from a man aged 18 to 29 with active or convalescent COVID-19.

The count of this clone is one. This sequence joins TRBV5-1 and TRBJ2-1; 10 bases are a match to TRBD2. Trimming at V came to 0 bases and at J to 8 bases, leaving 5 bases not matched to a gene. Germline CDR1 and CDR2: SGHRS and YFSETQ. The CDR3 is 15 amino acids. This CDR3 is CASSLVSSGSHEQFF. Here the CDR3 DNA reads TGCGCCAGCAGCTTGGTGTCTAGCGGGAGTCATGAGCAGTTCTTC.

The chain has TRBV5-1 and TRBJ2-7; the D is unclear. The V end lost 0 bases, the J end lost 6 bases, and 7 bases lay between the germline ends. Germline values: CDR1 SGHRS, CDR2 YFSETQ. The CDR3 loop spans 12 amino acids. CDR3 bases: TGCGCCAGCAGCTTGGAAGGAGCCGAGCAGTACTTC. This encodes CASSLEGAEQYF.

This sequence joins TRBV18 and TRBJ1-1; perhaps TRBD1 as D (5 bases). This CDR3 is 14 amino acids long. Germline V gene sequence: CDR1 KGHSH, CDR2 LQKENI. With 4 bases removed from V and 1 base from J, the gap between germline ends came to 10 bases. The DNA of the CDR3 is TGTGCCAGCTCACAAGGGGCCGGGAACACTGAAGCTTTCTTT. Amino acid sequence: CASSQGAGNTEAFF.

The rearrangement joins TRBV2 to TRBJ1-1; D is uncertain. The ends were cut back, 7 bases at V and 0 bases at J, with 12 bases in the middle. Per germline, CDR1 SNHLY and CDR2 FYNNEI. CDR3 size: 14 residues. CDR3 region: CASKVGGLNTEAFF. The CDR3 DNA reads TGTGCCAGCAAAGTGGGAGGGTTGAACACTGAAGCTTTCTTT.

The chain recombines TRBV6-6 with TRBJ1-2, with 8 bases lining up with TRBD1. The CDR3 has 13 amino acids. The germline V gene has CDR1 MNHNY and CDR2 SVGAGI (reference sequence). V lost 6 bases, J lost 3 bases, and 3 bases stayed unmatched. The CDR3 DNA is TGTGCCAGCAGAACGGGACAGGACTATGGCTACACCTTC. This gives the protein CASRTGQDYGYTF.

The chain joins TRBV5-6 to TRBJ1-1, with D possibly matching TRBD1 (5 bases). The V end was cut by 0 bases, the J end by 0 bases, with 15 bases between. The CDR3 totals 17 residues. CDR1 SGHDT and CDR2 YYEEEE come from the germline V gene. In nucleotides, the CDR3 is TGTGCCAGCAGCTTGGTAGGGGCAAACTTCATGAACACTGAAGCTTTCTTT. Translating gives CASSLVGANFMNTEAFF.

CDR3 sequence (DNA): TGTGCCAGCGGGGGACAGAGCTCTGGAAACACCATATATTTT. It is translated as CASGGQSSGNTIYF. The chain links TRBV2 to TRBJ1-3, with 7 bases aligning to TRBD1. Trimming removed 8 bases from V and 0 bases from J; junction bases left unmatched: 4. Germline CDR1 reads SNHLY; CDR2 reads FYNNEI. The CDR3 covers 14 residues. Full variable domain (rest looked up from reference TRBV2 and TRBJ1-3): EPEVTQTPSHQVTQMGQEVILRCVPISNHLYFYWYRQILGQKVEFLVSFYNNEISEKSEIFDDQFSVERPDGSNFTLKIRSTKLEDSAMYFCASGGQSSGNTIYFGEGSWLTVV.

The rearrangement joins TRBV15 to TRBJ1-1; unclear D gene. Germline-derived CDR1 and CDR2 are LNHNV and YYDKDF (reference sequence). V shed 8 bases and J shed 0 bases, with 13 bases lying between them. CDR3 length: 14 amino acids. The CDR3 here is CATSRVSMNTEAFF. The CDR3 nucleotides read TGTGCCACCTCTCGGGTAAGCATGAACACTGAAGCTTTCTTT.

V is TRBV9 and J is TRBJ2-2; maybe TRBD2 (6 bases). Germline CDR1 SGDLS, CDR2 YYNGEE. The CDR3 is 14 amino acids. With 5 bases removed from V and 5 bases from J, the gap between germline ends came to 13 bases. Written as DNA, the CDR3 is TGTGCCAGCAGAGAGGGGAGCGGGACCGGGGAGCTGTTTTTT. Its translation: CASREGSGTGELFF.

The chain combines TRBV28 with TRBJ2-1; 9 nucleotides align to TRBD2. CDR3 length: 15 amino acids. The V gene's germline CDR1 is MDHEN and CDR2 SYDVKM. V shed 5 bases, J shed 2 bases, and the junction held 4 bases outside the gene matches. DNA of the CDR3: TGTGCCAGCAGTCCTAGCGGGACCCCCTACAATGAGCAGTTCTTC. Residues: CASSPSGTPYNEQFF. Together with reference TRBV28 and TRBJ2-1, the CDR3 gives the full variable domain: DVKVTQSSRYLVKRTGEKVFLECVQDMDHENMFWYRQDPGLGLRLIYFSYDVKMKEKGDIPEGYSVSREKKERFSLILESASTNQTSMYLCASSPSGTPYNEQFFGPGTRLTVL.

The V call is TRBV28, the J call TRBJ2-5; the D gene is possibly TRBD2 (7 bases). CDR1 and CDR2 from the germline V gene are MDHEN and SYDVKM. V was pared by 5 bases and J by 4 bases, with 17 bases between. This CDR3 is built from 15 residues. CDR3: CASSLRGAPVETQYF. The CDR3 bases are TGTGCCAGCAGTCTCCGGGGGGCGCCGGTAGAGACCCAGTACTTC.

The CDR3 spells CASSLGREGPLETQYF. The CDR3, as DNA: TGTGCCAGCAGCTTGGGGCGGGAGGGCCCTCTAGAGACCCAGTACTTC. The chain recombines TRBV5-8 with TRBJ2-5; the match to TRBD2 covers 9 bases. The ends lost 0 bases at V and 4 bases at J; junction bases unmatched: 7. The CDR3 covers 16 residues. CDR1 and CDR2 (germline): SGHTS, YDEGEE.

The J gene is TRBJ2-1, the V gene TRBV7-8, with D possibly matching TRBD2 (5 bases). This CDR3 comprises 14 residues. V lost 4 bases and J lost 2, with 9 bases in between. CDR1 and CDR2 (germline): SGHVS, FQNEAQ. CDR3 DNA sequence: TGTGCCAGCAGCTCCCACGGGGCCTACAATGAGCAGTTCTTC. This encodes CASSSHGAYNEQFF.

The rearrangement uses TRBV15 and TRBJ2-3; a weak D match, TRBD1 (6 bases). V dropped 0 bases and J dropped 1 base, with 11 bases sitting between them. The length of the CDR3 is 16 residues. Germline-derived CDR1 and CDR2 are LNHNV and YYDKDF (reference sequence). In DNA form, the CDR3 reads TGTGCCACCAGCAGAGAATCGGGACACCGCACAGATACGCAGTATTTT. This translates into CATSRESGHRTDTQYF. Variable domain in full (rest from reference TRBV15 and TRBJ2-3): DAMVIQNPRYQVTQFGKPVTLSCSQTLNHNVMYWYQQKSSQAPKLLFHYYDKDFNNEADTPDNFQSRRPNTSFCFLDIRSPGLGDTAMYLCATSRESGHRTDTQYFGPGTRLTVL.

J is TRBJ1-1 and V is TRBV19; 7 bases fit TRBD1. Germline lookup yields CDR1 LNHDA and CDR2 SQIVND (reference sequence). J lost 0 bases, V lost 6 bases, and 4 bases had no gene match. This CDR3 contains 14 residues. The CDR3 bases are TGTGCCAGTAGCGCGGGACAGCTGAACACTGAAGCTTTCTTT. This gives the protein CASSAGQLNTEAFF.

This clone was seen many times. The V and J genes are TRBV6-6 and TRBJ1-3, with D unresolved. V gave up 5 bases and J gave up 6 bases, with 14 bases separating them. Germline values: CDR1 MNHNY, CDR2 SVGAGI (reference sequence). The CDR3 length is 14 residues. The CDR3 DNA is TGTGCCAGCAGTCGCGGACTGACGGAAAACACCATATATTTT. Protein product: CASSRGLTENTIYF.

In DNA, the CDR3 is TGTGCCAGCGGATCTAGCGGGGGGTTTTTAAATGAGCAGTTCTTC. Residues: CASGSSGGFLNEQFF. The chain uses TRBV6-6 and TRBJ2-1, with TRBD2 matching 11 bases. Germline V lookup: CDR1 MNHNY, CDR2 SVGAGI (reference sequence). The CDR3 has 15 amino acids. With V trimmed by 8 bases and J by 7 bases, 10 bases remained unmatched.

The J gene is TRBJ2-7, the V gene TRBV5-4, with D perhaps matching TRBD1 (6 bases). CDR3 length: 13 amino acids. V was cut by 4 bases and J by 4 bases, with 12 bases left in between. In germline, CDR1 is SGHNT, CDR2 YYREEE (reference sequence). This chain's CDR3 is CASSRDTLYEQYF. The CDR3, as DNA: TGTGCCAGCAGCCGGGACACCCTTTACGAGCAGTACTTC.

This chain connects TRBV2 to TRBJ2-5, with 9 positions matching TRBD2. The V and J ends lost 5 bases and 5 bases, in that order; junction bases with no gene match: 3. The CDR3 has 13 residues. Germline CDR1 and CDR2: SNHLY and FYNNEI. As DNA, the CDR3 is TGTGCCAGCAGTTACGCGGGAGGGGAGACCCAGTACTTC. Translating gives CASSYAGGETQYF.

This rearrangement joins TRBV6-5 to TRBJ1-2; 8 bases match TRBD1. The trim removed 4 bases at V and 3 bases at J, leaving 1 base unmatched. Looked up from germline, CDR1 is MNHEY and CDR2 is SVGAGI. The CDR3 extends over 13 amino acids. The CDR3 DNA reads as TGTGCCAGCAGTTTGGACAGGGACTATGGCTACACCTTC. It is translated as CASSLDRDYGYTF.

The J gene is TRBJ2-5, the V gene TRBV6-5; 8 bases are a match to TRBD2. CDR3 length equals 14 residues. CDR1 MNHEY and CDR2 SVGAGI come from the germline V gene. V lost 7 bases to trimming and J lost 3 bases; unmatched junction nucleotides: 7. The CDR3 loop is CASKTTSVKETQYF. The CDR3 nucleotides are TGTGCCAGCAAGACGACTAGCGTAAAAGAGACCCAGTACTTC.

V usage is TRBV7-2 and J usage is TRBJ2-1; 8 bases are shared with TRBD1. Germline assignment: CDR1 SGHTA and CDR2 FQGNSA. This CDR3 is built from 15 residues. Trimming at V came to 5 bases and at J to 10 bases, leaving 13 bases not matched to a gene. The CDR3 DNA reads TGTGCCAGCAGCCCCTACCCCGGGACAGGCCAGGAGCAGTTCTTC. Its protein is CASSPYPGTGQEQFF.

The genes are TRBV7-3 and TRBJ2-3, with TRBD2 as a possible D gene (6 bases). Trimming pared 5 bases from V and 2 bases from J, leaving 11 bases between. The germline V gene encodes CDR1 SGHTA and CDR2 FQGTGA. The CDR3 loop spans 14 amino acids. DNA for the CDR3: TGTGCCAGCAGCCTGGGACTTGCCACAGATACGCAGTATTTT. Residues: CASSLGLATDTQYF.

The chain uses TRBV6-5 and TRBJ2-2; 10 positions match TRBD1. V shed 6 bases and J 4 bases; nucleotides not matched to a gene: 5. The CDR3 is made up of 15 amino acids. CDR1 and CDR2 (germline): MNHEY, SVGAGI. CDR3 DNA sequence: TGTGCCAGCAGCAGAGACAGGGGGCCCACCGGGGAGCTGTTTTTT. It translates to CASSRDRGPTGELFF.

V usage is TRBV6-5 and J usage is TRBJ2-7; D might be TRBD1 (5 bases). The V and J ends lost 2 bases and 3 bases respectively, with 11 bases between them. CDR1 MNHEY and CDR2 SVGAGI come from the germline V gene. There are 14 residues in the CDR3. CDR3 DNA: TGTGCCAGCAGTTACGGTTCCAGGGACTACGAGCAGTACTTC. It yields the protein CASSYGSRDYEQYF.

The chain couples TRBV7-9 to TRBJ2-7; a possible D gene is TRBD1 (5 bases). This CDR3 region has 13 residues. V shed 4 bases and J shed 3 bases, with 10 bases lying between them. Germline V lookup: CDR1 SEHNR, CDR2 FQNEAQ (reference sequence). CDR3 sequence (DNA): TGTGCCAGCAGCTCGGCAGGGCTCTACGAGCAGTACTTC. This sequence encodes CASSSAGLYEQYF.

This chain connects TRBV6-5 to TRBJ1-3, with D perhaps matching TRBD1 (5 bases). Per the germline V gene, CDR1 is MNHEY and CDR2 is SVGAGI. The V end was cut by 5 bases, the J end by 0 bases, with 11 bases between. CDR3 length: 15 amino acids. The CDR3 loop reads CASSRGSTSGNTIYF. DNA for the CDR3: TGTGCCAGCAGTCGGGGGAGCACCTCTGGAAACACCATATATTTT.

The genes are TRBV18 and TRBJ1-3, with TRBD1 as a possible D gene (5 bases). In germline, CDR1 is KGHSH, CDR2 LQKENI. The CDR3 length is 18 residues. V was pared by 2 bases and J by 0 bases, with 17 bases between. CDR3 loop: CASSPWEAGHHSGNTIYF. CDR3 nucleotide sequence: TGTGCCAGCTCACCATGGGAAGCTGGACACCACTCTGGAAACACCATATATTTT.

This sequence joins TRBV7-8 and TRBJ2-3; a possible D gene is TRBD2 (6 bases). CDR1 is SGHVS and CDR2 is FQNEAQ in the germline V gene. This CDR3 region has 13 residues. Trimming took 6 bases from V and 4 from J, leaving 11 bases between them. CDR3 sequence: CASSYWGADTQYF. In DNA form, the CDR3 reads TGTGCCAGCAGTTACTGGGGGGCAGATACGCAGTATTTT.

DNA of the CDR3: TGTGCCAGCAGTGAACCCCGGACAGGGGGTAACTACGAGCAGTACTTC. Residues: CASSEPRTGGNYEQYF. The chain recombines TRBV2 with TRBJ2-7; 10 nucleotides match TRBD1. The CDR3 loop spans 16 amino acids. V shed 2 bases, J shed 3 bases, and the junction held 7 bases outside the gene matches. CDR1 is SNHLY, CDR2 FYNNEI, per germline.